This record covers a single T cell receptor (beta chain). Library preparation (for TCRbeta) was performed with unique molecular identifiers. TCRdb re-analysed the PCR reads in MiXCR, keeping a single row per CDR3 protein. The sample yields about 830,000 distinct CDR3 sequences, roughly 15% seen once. The source of the sample is a study of T-cell reconstitution after alpha-beta-depleted transplantation in children. The sequence was collected from a male patient younger than 18 who had a stem cell transplant for acute lymphoblastic leukemia, so the T cells may come from the graft donor. The sample here was PBMCs, mostly from graft donor cells, taken 360 days after TCRalphabeta/CD19-depleted stem cell transplant.

Written as DNA, the CDR3 is TGTGCCATCAGTGAGTGGGGAAACCAAGAGACCCAGTACTTC. This gives the protein CAISEWGNQETQYF. This chain connects TRBV10-3 to TRBJ2-5; no firm D call. CDR1 and CDR2 (germline): ENHRY, SYGVKD. This CDR3 comprises 14 residues. V was pared by 1 base and J by 0 bases, with 6 bases between.